The 10 T cell receptor beta chains presented below share a single source sample, sequenced in a study of cytomegalovirus exposure and HLA in healthy donors. Amplification used 60 Vbeta primers and 13 Jbeta primers. TCRdb's copy holds only in-frame clones and misses some; the assay was immunoSEQ multiplex PCR. The listing records approximately 52,000 clones. Sequencing input: PBMCs. The receptors derive from a woman in her sixties or seventies in good health and CMV-seropositive.

The rearrangement joins TRBV6-1 to TRBJ1-2; D possibly corresponds to TRBD1 (6 bases). Germline V lookup: CDR1 MNHNS, CDR2 SASEGT. Trimming removed 3 bases from V and 4 bases from J, with 12 bases in between. The CDR3 loop spans 14 amino acids. CDR3 bases: TGTGCCAGCAGTGACGGGGGGCTTGGCTATGGCTACACCTTC. Encoded protein: CASSDGGLGYGYTF.

The chain carries TRBV5-4 and TRBJ2-3; tentative D call: TRBD1 (5 bases). V lost 1 base and J lost 0, with 6 bases in between. Per germline, CDR1 SGHNT and CDR2 YYREEE (reference sequence). The CDR3 is 14 residues long. This chain's CDR3 is CASSLRGSTDTQYF. The CDR3 coding sequence is TGTGCCAGCAGCTTGAGGGGTAGCACAGATACGCAGTATTTT.

The chain combines TRBV7-9 with TRBJ1-2; D remains ambiguous. V dropped 5 bases and J dropped 4 bases, with 14 bases sitting between them. The germline V gene has CDR1 SEHNR and CDR2 FQNEAQ (reference sequence). The CDR3 sequence is 14 residues long. CDR3 nucleotide sequence: TGTGCCAGCAGCCGAACCGGACTCCTCTATGGCTACACCTTC. Protein sequence: CASSRTGLLYGYTF. Supplemented by reference TRBV7-9 and TRBJ1-2, the full variable domain reads DTGVSQNPRHKITKRGQNVTFRCDPISEHNRLYWYRQTLGQGPEFLTYFQNEAQLEKSRLLSDRFSAERPKGSFSTLEIQRTEQGDSAMYLCASSRTGLLYGYTFGSGTRLTVV.

The gene calls are TRBV11-3 and TRBJ2-7, with 7 bases that match TRBD2. This CDR3 comprises 15 residues. Germline assignment: CDR1 SGHNT and CDR2 YENEEA. The V segment lost 5 bases and the J segment 0 bases; nucleotides outside the gene matches: 7. The CDR3 loop is CASSAGRDDSYEQYF. Here the CDR3 DNA reads TGTGCCAGCAGCGCGGGGAGGGACGACTCCTACGAGCAGTACTTC.

The V and J genes are TRBV5-1 and TRBJ2-7, with D possibly being TRBD2 (6 bases). Trimming stripped 5 bases from V and 2 bases from J, with 20 bases between. The CDR3 is 16 residues long. Germline V gene lookup returns CDR1 SGHRS and CDR2 YFSETQ. In DNA form, the CDR3 reads TGCGCCAGCAGGCGGGACTCGGGCACGTTTACCTACGAGCAGTACTTC. Amino acids: CASRRDSGTFTYEQYF.

The J gene is TRBJ1-2, the V gene TRBV11-2; 7 nucleotides line up with TRBD1. The CDR3 runs to 16 residues. Trimming cost V 0 bases and J 4 bases; bases outside gene matches: 8. CDR1 is SGHAT, CDR2 FQNNGV, per germline. The CDR3 DNA follows: TGTGCCAGCAGCTTAGAGGGGCAATCAGGGGGCTATGGCTACACCTTC. Protein sequence: CASSLEGQSGGYGYTF.

The genes are TRBV6-1 and TRBJ2-5, with 8 positions matching TRBD2. The CDR3 consists of 15 residues. The V segment lost 7 bases and the J segment 3 bases; nucleotides outside the gene matches: 10. Germline assignment: CDR1 MNHNS and CDR2 SASEGT. As DNA, the CDR3 is TGTGCCAGCACCGAACGGGGGACTAGGGAAGAGACCCAGTACTTC. Its protein is CASTERGTREETQYF.

This rearrangement joins TRBV2 to TRBJ1-1; possibly TRBD1 for D (6 bases). V was trimmed by 5 bases and J by 0 bases, leaving 10 bases between them. Looked up from germline, CDR1 is SNHLY and CDR2 is FYNNEI. The CDR3 consists of 14 residues. For the CDR3, the DNA is TGTGCCAGCAGTATGGGACACCTGAACACTGAAGCTTTCTTT. It yields the protein CASSMGHLNTEAFF. Drawing the rest from reference TRBV2 and TRBJ1-1, the complete variable domain is EPEVTQTPSHQVTQMGQEVILRCVPISNHLYFYWYRQILGQKVEFLVSFYNNEISEKSEIFDDQFSVERPDGSNFTLKIRSTKLEDSAMYFCASSMGHLNTEAFFGQGTRLTVV.

J is TRBJ1-6 and V is TRBV19, with 10 bases matching TRBD1. CDR1 and CDR2 (germline): LNHDA, SQIVND (reference sequence). The V and J ends lost 3 bases and 6 bases, in that order; junction bases with no gene match: 8. CDR3 size: 17 residues. CDR3 in amino acids: CASSMRDRGSGNSPLHF. The CDR3, as DNA: TGTGCCAGTAGTATGCGGGACAGGGGAAGCGGTAATTCACCCCTCCACTTT.

The CDR3 bases are TGTGCCAGCGGAAGGACAGGGGTCGGCGCCGGGGAGCTGTTTTTT. Translating it yields CASGRTGVGAGELFF. V usage is TRBV9 and J usage is TRBJ2-2; 9 positions match TRBD1. This CDR3 spans 15 amino acids. Germline assignment: CDR1 SGDLS and CDR2 YYNGEE. V lost 7 bases and J lost 6; bases outside the gene matches: 10.